Here is one T cell receptor (beta chain) with its context. Its cognate antigen is unknown. These data are taken from a study of CD8+ T cells in alopecia areata. RNA extraction and reverse transcription yielded cDNA as sequencing template. The assay was immunoSEQ multiplex PCR, and TCRdb's table has in-frame clones only and misses some. The sample yields roughly 150,000 clones, 45% to 55% seen once. The study, taken as a whole, reports: TCR sharing was clearer in mice than between patients, perhaps partly owing to patient HLA diversity.

The germline V gene has CDR1 GTSNPN and CDR2 SVGIG (reference sequence). The CDR3 contains 16 residues. The ends lost 4 bases at V and 0 bases at J; junction bases unmatched: 9. V is TRBV30 and J is TRBJ2-1, with 7 bases that match TRBD2. The sequence was obtained from a human donor with alopecia areata. This specimen consisted of CD8+ T cells sorted from blood, obtained at week 0. The CDR3 region has the DNA TGTGCCTGGAAAAGCCTAGCGGAGAGCTCCTACAATGAGCAGTTCTTC. This sequence encodes CAWKSLAESSYNEQFF.